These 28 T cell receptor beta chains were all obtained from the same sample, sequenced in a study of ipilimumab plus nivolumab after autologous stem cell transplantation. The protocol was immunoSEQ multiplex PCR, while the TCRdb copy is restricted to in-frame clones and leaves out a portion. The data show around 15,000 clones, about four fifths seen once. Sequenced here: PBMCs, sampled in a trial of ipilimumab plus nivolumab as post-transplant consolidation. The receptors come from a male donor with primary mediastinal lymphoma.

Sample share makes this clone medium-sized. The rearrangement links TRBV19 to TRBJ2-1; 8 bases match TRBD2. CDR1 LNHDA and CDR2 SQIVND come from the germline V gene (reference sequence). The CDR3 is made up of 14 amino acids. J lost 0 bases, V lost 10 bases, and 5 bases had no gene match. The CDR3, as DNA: TGTGCCACCACGACTAGCGTCTCCTACAATGAGCAGTTCTTC. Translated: CATTTSVSYNEQFF.

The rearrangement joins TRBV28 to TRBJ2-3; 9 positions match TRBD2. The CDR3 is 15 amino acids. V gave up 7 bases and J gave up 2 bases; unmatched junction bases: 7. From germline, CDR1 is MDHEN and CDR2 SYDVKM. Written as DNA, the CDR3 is TGTGCCAGCACCGTGGGCGGGAGGGCCACAGATACGCAGTATTTT. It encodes CASTVGGRATDTQYF.

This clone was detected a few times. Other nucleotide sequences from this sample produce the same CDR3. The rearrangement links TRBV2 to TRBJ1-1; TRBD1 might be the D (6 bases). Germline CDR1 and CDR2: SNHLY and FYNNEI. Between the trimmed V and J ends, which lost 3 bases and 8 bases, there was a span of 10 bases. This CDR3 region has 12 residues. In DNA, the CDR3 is TGTGCCAGCAGTGAGGGTGGGGGCGAAGCTTTCTTT. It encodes CASSEGGGEAFF.

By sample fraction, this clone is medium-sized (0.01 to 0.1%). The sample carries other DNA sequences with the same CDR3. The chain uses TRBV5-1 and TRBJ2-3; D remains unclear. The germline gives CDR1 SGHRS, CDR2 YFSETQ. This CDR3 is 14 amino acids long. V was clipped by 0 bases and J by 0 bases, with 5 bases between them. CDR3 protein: CASSLASSTDTQYF. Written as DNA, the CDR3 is TGCGCCAGCAGCTTGGCCAGTAGCACAGATACGCAGTATTTT. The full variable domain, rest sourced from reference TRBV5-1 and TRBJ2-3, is KAGVTQTPRYLIKTRGQQVTLSCSPISGHRSVSWYQQTPGQGLQFLFEYFSETQRNKGNFPGRFSGRQFSNSRSEMNVSTLELGDSALYLCASSLASSTDTQYFGPGTRLTVL.

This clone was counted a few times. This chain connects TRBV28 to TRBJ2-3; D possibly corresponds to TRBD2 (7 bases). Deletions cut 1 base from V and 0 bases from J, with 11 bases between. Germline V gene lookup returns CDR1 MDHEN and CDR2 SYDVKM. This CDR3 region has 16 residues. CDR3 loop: CASSLFAGASTDTQYF. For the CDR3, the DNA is TGTGCCAGCAGTTTATTCGCGGGGGCAAGCACAGATACGCAGTATTTT.

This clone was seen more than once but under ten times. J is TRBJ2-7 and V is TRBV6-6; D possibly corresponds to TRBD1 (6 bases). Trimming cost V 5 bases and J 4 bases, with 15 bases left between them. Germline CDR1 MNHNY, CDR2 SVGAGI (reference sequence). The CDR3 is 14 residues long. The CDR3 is CASSTPQGSYEQYF. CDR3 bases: TGTGCCAGCAGTACCCCACAGGGATCTTACGAGCAGTACTTC.

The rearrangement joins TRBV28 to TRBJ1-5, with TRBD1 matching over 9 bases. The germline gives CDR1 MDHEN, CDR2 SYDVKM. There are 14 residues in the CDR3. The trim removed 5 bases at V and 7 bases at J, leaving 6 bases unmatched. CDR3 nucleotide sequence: TGTGCCAGCAGTGGACAGGGGCCGGGGCAGCCCCAGCATTTT. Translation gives CASSGQGPGQPQHF.

CDR3 bases: TGTGCCAGCAGATCGATAGCGGGAGGAGGCACCGGGGAGCTGTTTTTT. Translation: CASRSIAGGGTGELFF. The J gene is TRBJ2-2, the V gene TRBV11-2, with 10 positions matching TRBD2. Trimming cost V 6 bases and J 4 bases; bases outside gene matches: 8. The CDR3 has 16 amino acids. The germline CDR1 and CDR2 sequences are SGHAT and FQNNGV. Full variable domain (remainder filled in from reference TRBV11-2 and TRBJ2-2): EAGVAQSPRYKIIEKRQSVAFWCNPISGHATLYWYQQILGQGPKLLIQFQNNGVVDDSQLPKDRFSAERLKGVDSTLKIQPAKLEDSAVYLCASRSIAGGGTGELFFGEGSRLTVL.

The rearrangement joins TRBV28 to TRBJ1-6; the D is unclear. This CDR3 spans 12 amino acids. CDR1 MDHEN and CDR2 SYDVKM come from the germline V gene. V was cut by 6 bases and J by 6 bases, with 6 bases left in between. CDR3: CASRPRNSPLHF. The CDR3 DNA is TGTGCCAGCAGGCCCCGTAATTCACCCCTCCACTTT.

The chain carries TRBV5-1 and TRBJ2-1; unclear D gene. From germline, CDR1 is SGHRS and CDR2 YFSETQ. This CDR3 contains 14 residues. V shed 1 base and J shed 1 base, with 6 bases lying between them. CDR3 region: CASSLWGSYNEQFF. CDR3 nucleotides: TGCGCCAGCAGCTTGTGGGGTTCCTACAATGAGCAGTTCTTC.

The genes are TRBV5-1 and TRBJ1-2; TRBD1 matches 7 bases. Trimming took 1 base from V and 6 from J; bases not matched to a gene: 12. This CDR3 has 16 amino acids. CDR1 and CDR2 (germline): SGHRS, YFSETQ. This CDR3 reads CASSLKFGQGVNGYTF. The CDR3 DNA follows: TGCGCCAGCAGCTTGAAATTCGGCCAGGGGGTGAATGGCTACACCTTC.

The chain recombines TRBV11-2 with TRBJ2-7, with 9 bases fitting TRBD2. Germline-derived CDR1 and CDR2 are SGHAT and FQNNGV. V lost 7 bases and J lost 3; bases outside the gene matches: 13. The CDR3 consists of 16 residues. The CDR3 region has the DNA TGTGCCAGCACCCAAAGTCTGTCTAGCGGGATCTACGAGCAGTACTTC. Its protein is CASTQSLSSGIYEQYF.

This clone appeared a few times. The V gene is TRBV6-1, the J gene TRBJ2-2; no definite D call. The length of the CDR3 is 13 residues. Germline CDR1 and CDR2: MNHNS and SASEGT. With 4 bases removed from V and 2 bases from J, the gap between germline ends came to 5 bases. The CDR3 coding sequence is TGTGCCAGCAGTGGCTTTAACACCGGGGAGCTGTTTTTT. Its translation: CASSGFNTGELFF.

The CDR3 DNA reads TGTGCCAGCAGCTCCAGGGCAGGGACTAATGAAAAACTGTTTTTT. Its translation: CASSSRAGTNEKLFF. The genes are TRBV11-3 and TRBJ1-4; D possibly corresponds to TRBD1 (5 bases). The V and J ends lost 4 bases and 2 bases respectively, with 11 bases between them. Per germline, CDR1 SGHNT and CDR2 YENEEA. The CDR3 spans 15 residues.

DNA for the CDR3: TGCAGCGTTGAGGCGGACAGGGCTACTTCCTACAATGAGCAGTTCTTC. This codes for CSVEADRATSYNEQFF. The gene calls are TRBV29-1 and TRBJ2-1, with TRBD1 identical over 8 bases. Germline V CDR1 and CDR2: SQVTM, ANQGSEA. Unmatched junction bases numbered 8, after V lost 3 bases and J lost 1 base. CDR3 length: 16 amino acids.

For the CDR3, the DNA is TGTGCCAGCAGGAATTACCAGTCGGCCCAGTACTTC. Residues: CASRNYQSAQYF. The chain recombines TRBV6-4 with TRBJ2-5; D call uncertain. Per the germline V gene, CDR1 is MRHNA and CDR2 is SNTAGT. The CDR3 consists of 12 residues. Trimming pared 6 bases from V and 9 bases from J, leaving 14 bases between.

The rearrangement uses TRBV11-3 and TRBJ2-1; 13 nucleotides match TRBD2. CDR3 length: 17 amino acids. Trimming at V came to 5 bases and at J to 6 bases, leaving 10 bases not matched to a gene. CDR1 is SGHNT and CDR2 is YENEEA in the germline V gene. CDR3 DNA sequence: TGTGCCAGCAGCCAAACTAGCGGGAGGGCCTTGGGCAATGAGCAGTTCTTC. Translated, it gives CASSQTSGRALGNEQFF.

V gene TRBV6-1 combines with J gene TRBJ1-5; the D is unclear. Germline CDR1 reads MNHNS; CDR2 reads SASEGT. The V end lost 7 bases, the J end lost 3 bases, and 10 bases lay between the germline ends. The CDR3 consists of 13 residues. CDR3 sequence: CASTDTYNQPQHF. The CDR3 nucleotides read TGTGCCAGCACCGACACCTACAATCAGCCCCAGCATTTT.

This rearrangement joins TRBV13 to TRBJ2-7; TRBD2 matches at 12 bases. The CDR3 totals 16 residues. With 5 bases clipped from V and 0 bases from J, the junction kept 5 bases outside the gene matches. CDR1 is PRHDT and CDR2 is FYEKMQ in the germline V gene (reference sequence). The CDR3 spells CASSASGGDPSYEQYF. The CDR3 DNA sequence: TGTGCCAGCAGCGCTAGCGGGGGGGATCCCTCCTACGAGCAGTACTTC. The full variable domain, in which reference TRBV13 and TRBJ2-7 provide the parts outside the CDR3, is AAGVIQSPRHLIKEKRETATLKCYPIPRHDTVYWYQQGPGQDPQFLISFYEKMQSDKGSIPDRFSAQQFSDYHSELNMSSLELGDSALYFCASSASGGDPSYEQYFGPGTRLTVT.

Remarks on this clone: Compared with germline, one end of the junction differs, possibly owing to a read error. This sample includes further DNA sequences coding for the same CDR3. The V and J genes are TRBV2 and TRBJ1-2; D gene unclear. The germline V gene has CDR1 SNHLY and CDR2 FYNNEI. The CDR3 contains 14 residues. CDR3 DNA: TGTGCTAGCAGTGAAAATGGTGCGACCTATGGCTACACCTTC. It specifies CASSENGATYGYTF.

The CDR3 DNA sequence: TGCAGCGCTACGCTCCCGGGACAATCGCCCTACGAGCAGTACTTC. It translates to CSATLPGQSPYEQYF. The chain has TRBV29-1 and TRBJ2-7; D may be TRBD1 (6 bases). From germline, CDR1 is SQVTM and CDR2 ANQGSEA. The CDR3 extends over 15 amino acids. Trimming removed 7 bases from V and 2 bases from J, with 21 bases in between.

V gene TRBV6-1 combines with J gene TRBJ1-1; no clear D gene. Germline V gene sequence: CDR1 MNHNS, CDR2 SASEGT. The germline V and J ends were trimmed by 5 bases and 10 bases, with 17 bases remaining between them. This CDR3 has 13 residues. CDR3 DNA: TGTGCCAGCAGTCCCGATCCCCTCCAAGGAGCTTTCTTT. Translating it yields CASSPDPLQGAFF.

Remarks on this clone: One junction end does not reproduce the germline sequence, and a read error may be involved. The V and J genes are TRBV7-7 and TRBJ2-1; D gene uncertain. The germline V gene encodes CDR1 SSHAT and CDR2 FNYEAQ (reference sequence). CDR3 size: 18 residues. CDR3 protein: CASSSRVVEDGSYNEQFF. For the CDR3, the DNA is TGTGCTAGCAGCTCTCGGGTCGTAGAGGATGGGTCCTACAATGAGCAGTTCTTC.

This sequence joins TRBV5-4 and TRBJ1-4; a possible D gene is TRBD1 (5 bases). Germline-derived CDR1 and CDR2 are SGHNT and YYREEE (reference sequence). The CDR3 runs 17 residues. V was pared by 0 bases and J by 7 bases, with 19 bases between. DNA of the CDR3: TGTGCCAGCAGCTTGGGGTTTTCGGGCAGGGCGTCTGAAAAACTGTTTTTT. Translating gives CASSLGFSGRASEKLFF.

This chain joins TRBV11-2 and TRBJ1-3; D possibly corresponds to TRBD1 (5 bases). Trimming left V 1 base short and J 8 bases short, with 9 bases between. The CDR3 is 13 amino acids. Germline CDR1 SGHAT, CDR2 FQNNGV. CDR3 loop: CASSLGGADTIYF. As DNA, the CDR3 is TGTGCCAGCAGCTTAGGAGGGGCAGACACCATATATTTT.

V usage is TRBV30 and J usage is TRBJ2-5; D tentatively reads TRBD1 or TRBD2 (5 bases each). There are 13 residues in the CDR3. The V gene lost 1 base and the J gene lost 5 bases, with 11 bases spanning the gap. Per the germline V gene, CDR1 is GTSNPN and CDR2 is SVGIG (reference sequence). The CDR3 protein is CAWSGGCGETQYF. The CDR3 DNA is TGTGCCTGGAGTGGGGGGTGCGGGGAGACCCAGTACTTC. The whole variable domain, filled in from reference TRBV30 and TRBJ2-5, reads SQTIHQWPATLVQPVGSPLSLECTVEGTSNPNLYWYRQAAGRGLQLLFYSVGIGQISSEVPQNLSASRPQDRQFILSSKKLLLSDSGFYLCAWSGGCGETQYFGPGTRLLVL.

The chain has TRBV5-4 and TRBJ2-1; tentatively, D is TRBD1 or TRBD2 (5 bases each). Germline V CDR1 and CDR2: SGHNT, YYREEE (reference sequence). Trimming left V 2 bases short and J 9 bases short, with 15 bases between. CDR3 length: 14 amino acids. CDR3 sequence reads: CASSFSVGAGEQFF. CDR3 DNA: TGTGCCAGCAGCTTTAGCGTAGGGGCAGGTGAGCAGTTCTTC.

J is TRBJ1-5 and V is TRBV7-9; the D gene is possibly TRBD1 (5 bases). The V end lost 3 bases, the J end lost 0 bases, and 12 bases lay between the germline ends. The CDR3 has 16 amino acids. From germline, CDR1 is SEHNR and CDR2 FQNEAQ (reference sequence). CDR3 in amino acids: CASSLGDRYSNQPQHF. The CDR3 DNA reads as TGTGCCAGCAGCTTGGGAGACAGATATAGCAATCAGCCCCAGCATTTT.